The T cell receptor (beta chain) described here comes from a study of regulatory T cells in long-lasting Graves disease (dated by TCRdb to the early 2020s). About the full investigation: Patients with newly diagnosed Graves' disease had been on antithyroid drugs for under 3 months. This study used TCR sequencing and RNA sequencing of peripheral blood to compare persistent Graves' disease patients against newly diagnosed Graves' disease patients. A total of 33 samples were covered by TCR sequencing, comprising roughly 13 persistent and around 20 newly diagnosed Graves' disease patients. The study was conducted in China and was registered as a clinical trial. What the authors observed across the whole study: Only peripheral blood was studied, because thyroid tissue, the primary lesion, was inaccessible. The small sample size was acknowledged by the authors as a limitation that may reduce accuracy. Persistent disease showed preferential use of TRBV28, TRBJ1-2 and TRBJ2-5, whereas newly diagnosed disease favored TRBV20-1 and TRBJ2-1. Compared with newly diagnosed patients, persistent Graves' disease patients had lower TCR Shannon entropy and fewer highly expanded clones, which suggests clonal expansion. Only the TCR beta chain was sequenced and analyzed. More public clonotypes were shared among persistent patients (under 3,000) than among newly diagnosed patients (under 1,000).

The germline V gene provides CDR1 SGHRS and CDR2 YFSETQ. V loses 4 bases, J loses 7 bases, and the germline ends lie 17 bases apart. The CDR3, cysteine through phenylalanine, is 15 amino acids long. Here the CDR3 DNA is all that survives: 45 bases in frame from base 1. The time point label of this sample denotes: newly diagnosed GD, antithyroid drugs for less than 3 months. For both TCR sequencing and RNA sequencing, RNA was extracted from PBMCs in TRIzol. Graves' disease was diagnosed according to American Thyroid Association guidelines. Patients were recruited from an endocrinology department in Xi'an, China. From each patient, around 8.3 milliliters of peripheral blood was collected into an EDTA anticoagulant tube. Ficoll Paque Plus density gradient separation was used to isolate PBMCs, and no additional T cell sorting was done. RNA quality was checked with an Agilent 2100 Bioanalyzer and agarose gel, and concentration with a NanoDrop 2000.

At least ten counts were recorded for this clonotype. This receptor's antigen is unknown. There are no base qualities to consult, and no much larger clone falls within one base. Library prep was done by multiplex PCR. The sequencer listed for this sample is Illumina HiSeq 4000. TCR beta libraries were built with iRepertoire HTBI primers and Arm-PCR amplification of CDR3 regions. Gel purification was performed on PCR products prior to sequencing. For the original study's pipeline: A total of 60 to 80 TRBV and 14 TRBJ segments were identified across samples and were used for gene usage analysis of CDR3 amino acid clonotypes. COPE and FqMerger were used to merge the filtered high-quality paired reads into contigs. Contigs were aligned with BLAST to IMGT TRBV, TRBD and TRBJ reference genes, and CDR3 was defined per IMGT. Highly expanded clones were defined as clonotypes with a frequency above 0.1%. Shannon entropy was used to measure repertoire diversity, and the Gini coefficient was used to measure V-J evenness. A clonotype was considered public if more than one individual shared it. The public sequencing data were trimmed at Q25 with fastp and processed into clonotypes with MiXCR by TCRdb, which kept only in-frame beta chains. For every CDR3 protein sequence, its rows merge into one entry that carries the most common genes and DNA. For this entry, the V and J calls and clone size follow TCRdb and not the study's own pipeline. A total of about 400,000 distinct CDR3 sequences appear in this sample, 15% to 17% of them only once. The ten largest clones take up 22% of the sample.

The TCR comes from a female donor with Graves disease. The chain links TRBV5-1 with TRBJ1-4; the D segment could be TRBD1, given 6 matching bases. The sequences come from peripheral blood mononuclear cells (PBMCs), collected at new diagnosis, from a patient treated with antithyroid drugs. The bases are TGCGCCAGCAGCGTGAACAGGGTCGAGGCTGAAAAACTGTTTTTT. Translation gives CASSVNRVEAEKLFF.